This T cell receptor beta chain was profiled in a study of OX40 agonist ivuxolimab in advanced cancers. Whole-study context: Three patients showed partial responses: one hepatocellular carcinoma and two cutaneous melanoma cases.

General study points: Nonresponders included some who also had low normalized T-cell clonal expansion.

Germline CDR1 reads SGHNT; CDR2 reads YENEEA. Losses at the gene ends were 0 bases for V and 5 bases for J; bases not matched to a gene: 6. This CDR3 is built from 16 residues. A note on this clone: The antigen remains unidentified.

Data came from immunoSEQ multiplex PCR; TCRdb stores just in-frame clones and leaves some out. There are some 79,000 clones in the sample; roughly 90% occur only once, and around 0.4% lies in the top ten. The starting material was CD4+ or CD8+ T cells sorted from blood, obtained in a trial of the OX40 agonist ivuxolimab. V and J are TRBV11-3 and TRBJ2-3, with TRBD2 identical over 9 bases. This TCR was sampled from an adult with an advanced solid tumor such as melanoma, head and neck, liver or kidney cancer. This chain's CDR3 is CASSLDGGRGVDTQYF. For the CDR3, the DNA is TGTGCCAGCAGCTTAGACGGCGGGAGGGGCGTAGATACGCAGTATTTT.